This T cell receptor (beta chain) derives from a study of T cell responses to AZD1222 COVID-19 vaccine. Study conclusions and caveats: Researchers took repertoire samples only after the peak T cell response had come.

Sequenced by immunoSEQ multiplex PCR; TCRdb stores in-frame clones only, minus some. The sample lists approximately 110,000 clones, around 94% occurring once. Remarks on this clone: The antigen is not known.

This CDR3 is built from 12 residues. CDR1 SEHNR and CDR2 FQNEAQ come from the germline V gene (reference sequence). Trimming removed 5 bases at V and 0 bases at J, with 4 bases between. The V and J genes are TRBV7-9 and TRBJ1-1; the D is unclear. Sequencing used peripheral blood, obtained on day 0 of AZD1222 vaccination. This TCR was recovered from an adult in good health. The CDR3 DNA reads as TGTGCCAGCAGCCGATTGAACACTGAAGCTTTCTTT. It codes for CASSRLNTEAFF.